Each of the 18 T cell receptor beta chains below was sequenced from the same sample in a study of vaccination and CD4 T cells after COVID-19. Indicated treatment: 10-day PBMC culture with coronavirus spike peptide pools or control peptides (ViraFEST assay). These receptors have no known antigen. Sequencing of cultured CD4+ T cell DNA used the Oncomine TCR Beta short-read assay. TCRdb independently ran MiXCR on the PCR reads; one entry per CDR3 protein. The sample has thousands of distinct CDR3 sequences; over 60% are singletons. The sequencing input was CD4+ T cells from blood, cultured in vitro. These TCRs come from a human donor who had recovered from COVID-19.

This chain links TRBV9 with TRBJ2-6; D not resolved. This CDR3 is built from 15 residues. Germline lookup yields CDR1 SGDLS and CDR2 YYNGEE. V was trimmed by 2 bases and J by 0 bases, leaving 6 bases between them. The CDR3 sequence is CASSVWDSGANVLTF. CDR3 DNA sequence: TGTGCCAGCAGCGTTTGGGACTCTGGGGCCAACGTCCTGACTTTC.

The chain has TRBV2 and TRBJ2-3, with 12 bases matching TRBD2. Germline values: CDR1 SNHLY, CDR2 FYNNEI. With V trimmed by 5 bases and J by 3 bases, 6 bases remained unmatched. The CDR3 has 16 residues. The CDR3 nucleotides are TGTGCCAGCAGTCCCCCTAGCGGGGGGGCTACAGATACGCAGTATTTT. It is translated as CASSPPSGGATDTQYF.

This rearrangement joins TRBV12-3 or TRBV12-4 to TRBJ2-1; TRBD2 might be the D (6 bases). The CDR3 is 15 residues long. Deletions cut 2 bases from V and 4 bases from J, with 12 bases between. CDR3: CASSLRLALYNEQFF. DNA of the CDR3: TGTGCCAGCAGTTTAAGGCTAGCGCTATACAATGAGCAGTTCTTC.

The V call is TRBV20-1, the J call TRBJ2-3, with a possible D match to TRBD2 (6 bases). Trimming stripped 5 bases from V and 4 bases from J, with 22 bases between. This CDR3 is 16 amino acids long. Germline loops: CDR1 DFQATT, CDR2 SNEGSKA (reference sequence). Here the CDR3 DNA reads TGCAGTGCTTCCCCTCGGCGGCCCGGAGGGCCAGATACGCAGTATTTT. Its translation is CSASPRRPGGPDTQYF.

This clonotype was counted a few times. J is TRBJ1-1 and V is TRBV10-3; D unresolved. CDR3 length: 12 residues. V was cut by 6 bases and J by 6 bases, with 11 bases left in between. Germline CDR1 is ENHRY and CDR2 is SYGVKD. CDR3 coding DNA: TGTGCCATCAGCTCGGACGACGCTGAAGCTTTCTTT. Its translation: CAISSDDAEAFF.

This chain's CDR3 is CASSSLAGMMNTEAFF. CDR3 nucleotides: TGCGCCAGCAGCTCCTTAGCAGGGATGATGAACACTGAAGCTTTCTTT. J is TRBJ1-1 and V is TRBV5-1; D might be TRBD1 (5 bases). V dropped 3 bases and J dropped 0 bases, with 15 bases sitting between them. The CDR3 has 16 residues. Germline V lookup: CDR1 SGHRS, CDR2 YFSETQ.

This clonotype is medium-sized by share. The V and J genes are TRBV15 and TRBJ1-2; unclear D gene. CDR1 and CDR2 from the germline V gene are LNHNV and YYDKDF (reference sequence). The CDR3 spans 14 residues. The V and J ends lost 1 base and 4 bases respectively, with 10 bases between them. The CDR3 DNA is TGTGCCACCAGCAGAGGGGAGGGAAGCTATGGCTACACCTTC. It is translated as CATSRGEGSYGYTF.

The chain is built from TRBV20-1 and TRBJ2-3, with D perhaps matching TRBD2 (6 bases). This CDR3 is built from 15 residues. From germline, CDR1 is DFQATT and CDR2 SNEGSKA (reference sequence). V lost 8 bases and J lost 2, with 20 bases in between. The CDR3 loop is CSPSLITGDTDTQYF. In DNA, the CDR3 is TGCAGTCCCTCTTTAATAACGGGGGACACAGATACGCAGTATTTT.

The gene calls are TRBV6-4 and TRBJ1-5, with D possibly being TRBD1 (6 bases). The CDR3 loop spans 17 amino acids. Germline V gene lookup returns CDR1 MRHNA and CDR2 SNTAGT. V was shortened by 6 bases and J by 0 bases, with 18 bases between the two germline ends. The CDR3 loop reads CASSTTGGRDSNQPQHF. CDR3 nucleotide sequence: TGTGCCAGCAGCACCACTGGGGGGCGGGATAGCAATCAGCCCCAGCATTTT.

This clonotype has more than one count but fewer than ten. This rearrangement joins TRBV20-1 to TRBJ2-5; 11 bases are a match to TRBD2. V was clipped by 1 base and J by 5 bases; unmatched bases: 6. This CDR3 comprises 15 residues. CDR1 is DFQATT and CDR2 is SNEGSKA in the germline V gene (reference sequence). This CDR3 reads CSARARLAGRETQYF. In DNA form, the CDR3 reads TGCAGTGCTAGAGCTCGACTAGCGGGGCGGGAGACCCAGTACTTC.

This chain uses TRBV28 with TRBJ2-3, with D possibly matching TRBD1 (6 bases). Trimming removed 5 bases at V and 4 bases at J, with 16 bases between. Germline V gene sequence: CDR1 MDHEN, CDR2 SYDVKM. The CDR3 is made up of 15 amino acids. CDR3 amino acids: CASSTRTVKADTQYF. Written as DNA, the CDR3 is TGTGCCAGCAGTACCCGGACAGTGAAGGCAGATACGCAGTATTTT.

V is TRBV24-1 and J is TRBJ2-1; 10 bases align to TRBD2. Germline V gene data show CDR1 as KGHDR and CDR2 as SFDVKD. Losses at the gene ends were 3 bases for V and 4 bases for J; bases not matched to a gene: 11. This CDR3 contains 18 residues. The CDR3 spells CATSDAARAGGGYNEQFF. The CDR3 DNA sequence: TGTGCCACCAGTGATGCGGCCCGAGCGGGAGGGGGGTACAATGAGCAGTTCTTC.

This clonotype was observed a few times. The genes are TRBV25-1 and TRBJ2-7; tentatively, D is TRBD1 or TRBD2 (5 bases each). V was pared by 4 bases and J by 2 bases, with 15 bases between. Germline loops: CDR1 MGHDK, CDR2 SYGVNS. This CDR3 is built from 15 residues. As DNA, the CDR3 is TGTGCCAGCAGTGGAGCGCAGGGAGATCCCTACGAGCAGTACTTC. Amino acid sequence: CASSGAQGDPYEQYF.

V and J are TRBV11-2 and TRBJ1-1; a weak D match, TRBD1 (6 bases). The CDR3 has 15 amino acids. Trimming cost V 3 bases and J 6 bases, with 17 bases left between them. Looked up from germline, CDR1 is SGHAT and CDR2 is FQNNGV. This CDR3 is CASSLTTGILAEAFF. CDR3 coding DNA: TGTGCCAGCAGCTTGACTACAGGGATCCTGGCTGAAGCTTTCTTT.

The chain carries TRBV6-2 or TRBV6-3 and TRBJ2-2; unclear D gene. This CDR3 region has 13 residues. Germline values: CDR1 MNHEY, CDR2 SVGEGT. Trimming took 2 bases from V and 3 from J, leaving 4 bases between them. The CDR3 nucleotides are TGTGCCAGCAGTTACACCCACACCGGGGAGCTGTTTTTT. Its translation: CASSYTHTGELFF.

This clonotype showed up just once. CDR3 in amino acids: CAWSGDRASGNTIYF. The CDR3 region has the DNA TGTGCCTGGAGCGGGGACAGGGCCTCTGGAAACACCATATATTTT. The V gene is TRBV30, the J gene TRBJ1-3, with 9 bases aligning to TRBD1. Trimming cost V 3 bases and J 0 bases; bases outside gene matches: 3. Germline V gives CDR1 GTSNPN, CDR2 SVGIG (reference sequence). The CDR3 sequence is 15 residues long. Based on the CDR3 plus reference TRBV30 and TRBJ1-3, the full variable domain is SQTIHQWPATLVQPVGSPLSLECTVEGTSNPNLYWYRQAAGRGLQLLFYSVGIGQISSEVPQNLSASRPQDRQFILSSKKLLLSDSGFYLCAWSGDRASGNTIYFGEGSWLTVV.

This clonotype was counted a few times. V and J are TRBV7-2 and TRBJ1-2; D not resolved. CDR3 length equals 11 residues. The ends were cut back, 7 bases at V and 8 bases at J, with 11 bases in the middle. CDR1 SGHTA and CDR2 FQGNSA come from the germline V gene. Here the CDR3 DNA reads TGTGCCAGCACCCTCACGGGGGGCTACACCTTC. Its protein is CASTLTGGYTF.

The chain couples TRBV20-1 to TRBJ2-1; no clear D gene. Germline CDR1 and CDR2: DFQATT and SNEGSKA (reference sequence). Trimming pared 5 bases from V and 3 bases from J, leaving 14 bases between. This CDR3 has 14 residues. The CDR3: CSAPLLGNYNEQFF. The DNA of the CDR3 is TGCAGTGCTCCTCTATTGGGGAACTACAATGAGCAGTTCTTC.